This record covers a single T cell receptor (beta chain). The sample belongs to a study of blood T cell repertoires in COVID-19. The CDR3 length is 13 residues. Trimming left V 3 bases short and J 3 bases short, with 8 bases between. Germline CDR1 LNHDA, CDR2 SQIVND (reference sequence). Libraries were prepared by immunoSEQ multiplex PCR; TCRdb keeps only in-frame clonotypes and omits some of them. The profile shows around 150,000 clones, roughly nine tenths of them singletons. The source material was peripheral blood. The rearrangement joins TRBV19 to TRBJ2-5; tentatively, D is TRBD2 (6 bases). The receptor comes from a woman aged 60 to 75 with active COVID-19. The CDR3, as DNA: TGTGCCAGTAGTATGGTAGCGGAAGAGACCCAGTACTTC. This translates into CASSMVAEETQYF.